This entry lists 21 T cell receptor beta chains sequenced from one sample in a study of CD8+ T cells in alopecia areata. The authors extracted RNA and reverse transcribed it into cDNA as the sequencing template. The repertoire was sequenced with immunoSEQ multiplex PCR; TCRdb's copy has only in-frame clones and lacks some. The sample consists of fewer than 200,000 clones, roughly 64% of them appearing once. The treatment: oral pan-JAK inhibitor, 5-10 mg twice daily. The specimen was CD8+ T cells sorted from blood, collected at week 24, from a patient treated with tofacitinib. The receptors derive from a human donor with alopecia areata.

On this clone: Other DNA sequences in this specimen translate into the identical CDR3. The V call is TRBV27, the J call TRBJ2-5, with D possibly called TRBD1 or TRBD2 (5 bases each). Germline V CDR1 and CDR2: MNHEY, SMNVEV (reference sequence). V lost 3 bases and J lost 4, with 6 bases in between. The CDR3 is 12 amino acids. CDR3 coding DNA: TGTGCCAGCAGTTTTGGGGGAGAGACCCAGTACTTC. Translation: CASSFGGETQYF.

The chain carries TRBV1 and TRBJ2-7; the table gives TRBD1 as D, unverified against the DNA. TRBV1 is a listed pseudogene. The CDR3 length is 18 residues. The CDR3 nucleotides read TGCACCAGCAGCCAAGATGGCGGACAGGGGGGAACTAACTACGAGCAGTACTTC. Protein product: CTSSQDGGQGGTNYEQYF.

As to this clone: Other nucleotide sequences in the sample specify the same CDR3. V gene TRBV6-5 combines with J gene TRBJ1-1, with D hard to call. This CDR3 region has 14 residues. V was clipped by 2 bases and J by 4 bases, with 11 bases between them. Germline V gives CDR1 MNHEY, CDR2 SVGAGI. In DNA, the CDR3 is TGTGCCAGCAGTTACGGCAGAGCGGGCACTGAAGCTTTCTTT. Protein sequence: CASSYGRAGTEAFF.

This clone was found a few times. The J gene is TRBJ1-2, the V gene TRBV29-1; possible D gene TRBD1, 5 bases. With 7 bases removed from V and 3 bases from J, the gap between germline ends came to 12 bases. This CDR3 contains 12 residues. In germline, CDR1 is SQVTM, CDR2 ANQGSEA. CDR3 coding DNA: TGCAGCGCCCAAGGCAGGGACTATGGCTACACCTTC. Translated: CSAQGRDYGYTF.

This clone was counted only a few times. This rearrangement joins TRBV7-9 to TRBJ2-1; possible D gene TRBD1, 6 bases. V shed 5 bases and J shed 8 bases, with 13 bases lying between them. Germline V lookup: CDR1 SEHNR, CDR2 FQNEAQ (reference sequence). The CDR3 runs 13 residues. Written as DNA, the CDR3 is TGTGCCAGCAGCGCAACAGGGATACATGAGCAGTTCTTC. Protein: CASSATGIHEQFF.

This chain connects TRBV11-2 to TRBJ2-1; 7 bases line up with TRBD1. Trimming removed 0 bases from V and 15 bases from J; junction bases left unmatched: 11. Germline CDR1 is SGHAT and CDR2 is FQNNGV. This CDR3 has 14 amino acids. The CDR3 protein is CASSLDYRGGSGFF. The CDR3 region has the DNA TGTGCCAGCAGCTTAGATTATCGAGGGGGCAGCGGGTTCTTC.

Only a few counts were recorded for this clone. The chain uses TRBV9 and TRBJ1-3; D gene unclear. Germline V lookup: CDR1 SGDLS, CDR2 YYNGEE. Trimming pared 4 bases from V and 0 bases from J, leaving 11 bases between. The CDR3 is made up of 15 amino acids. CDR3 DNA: TGTGCCAGCAGCCCACGACCGAACTCTGGAAACACCATATATTTT. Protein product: CASSPRPNSGNTIYF.

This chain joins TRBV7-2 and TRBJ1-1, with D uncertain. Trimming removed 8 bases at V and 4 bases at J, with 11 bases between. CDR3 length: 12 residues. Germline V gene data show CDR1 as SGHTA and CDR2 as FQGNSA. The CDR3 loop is CASGWGLTEAFF. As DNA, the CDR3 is TGTGCCAGCGGGTGGGGTCTCACTGAAGCTTTCTTT.

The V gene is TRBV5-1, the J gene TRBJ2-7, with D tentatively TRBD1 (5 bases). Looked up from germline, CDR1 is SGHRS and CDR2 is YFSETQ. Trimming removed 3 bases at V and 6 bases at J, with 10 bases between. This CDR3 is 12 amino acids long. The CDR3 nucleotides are TGCGCCAGCAGCTCGACAGACGCCGAGCAGTACTTC. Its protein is CASSSTDAEQYF. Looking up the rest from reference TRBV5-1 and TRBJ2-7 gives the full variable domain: KAGVTQTPRYLIKTRGQQVTLSCSPISGHRSVSWYQQTPGQGLQFLFEYFSETQRNKGNFPGRFSGRQFSNSRSEMNVSTLELGDSALYLCASSSTDAEQYFGPGTRLTVT.

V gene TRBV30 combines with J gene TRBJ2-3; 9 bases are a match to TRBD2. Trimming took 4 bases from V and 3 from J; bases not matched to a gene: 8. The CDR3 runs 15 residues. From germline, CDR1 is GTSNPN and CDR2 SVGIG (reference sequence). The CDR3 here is CAWMQRGEGTDTQYF. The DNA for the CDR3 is TGTGCCTGGATGCAGCGGGGGGAGGGGACAGATACGCAGTATTTT.

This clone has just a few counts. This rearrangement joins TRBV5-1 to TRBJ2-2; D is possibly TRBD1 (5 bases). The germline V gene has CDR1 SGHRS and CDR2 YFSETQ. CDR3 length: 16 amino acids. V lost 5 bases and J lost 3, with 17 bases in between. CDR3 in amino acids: CASRPQQALYTGELFF. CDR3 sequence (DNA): TGCGCCAGCAGACCCCAACAGGCCCTCTACACCGGGGAGCTGTTTTTT. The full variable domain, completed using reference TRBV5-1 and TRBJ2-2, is KAGVTQTPRYLIKTRGQQVTLSCSPISGHRSVSWYQQTPGQGLQFLFEYFSETQRNKGNFPGRFSGRQFSNSRSEMNVSTLELGDSALYLCASRPQQALYTGELFFGEGSRLTVL.

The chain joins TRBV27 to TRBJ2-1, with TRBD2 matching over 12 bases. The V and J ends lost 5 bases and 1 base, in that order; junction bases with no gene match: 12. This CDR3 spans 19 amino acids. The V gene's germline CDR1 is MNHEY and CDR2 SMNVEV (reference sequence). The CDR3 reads CASSPQTSGGQFSYNEQFF. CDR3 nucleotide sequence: TGTGCCAGCAGTCCCCAGACTAGCGGGGGTCAATTTTCCTACAATGAGCAGTTCTTC.

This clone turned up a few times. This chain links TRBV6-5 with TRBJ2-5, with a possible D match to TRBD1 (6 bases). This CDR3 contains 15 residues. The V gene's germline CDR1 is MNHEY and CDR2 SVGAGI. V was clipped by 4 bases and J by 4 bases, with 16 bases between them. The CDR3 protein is CASSFRTARVETQYF. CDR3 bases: TGTGCCAGCAGTTTCCGGACAGCCCGGGTAGAGACCCAGTACTTC.

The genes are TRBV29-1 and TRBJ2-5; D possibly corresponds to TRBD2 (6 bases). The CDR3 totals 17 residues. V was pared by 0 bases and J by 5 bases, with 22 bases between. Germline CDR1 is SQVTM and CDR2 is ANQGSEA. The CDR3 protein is CSVEDLVAGRKLETQYF. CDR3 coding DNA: TGCAGCGTTGAAGATCTTGTCGCGGGACGAAAGTTGGAGACCCAGTACTTC.

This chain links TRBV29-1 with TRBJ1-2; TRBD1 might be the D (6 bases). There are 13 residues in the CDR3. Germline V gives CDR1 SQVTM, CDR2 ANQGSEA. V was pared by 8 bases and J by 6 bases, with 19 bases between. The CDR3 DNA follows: TGCAGCTCCCCGGCAGGGGACGCGGATGGCTACACCTTC. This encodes CSSPAGDADGYTF.

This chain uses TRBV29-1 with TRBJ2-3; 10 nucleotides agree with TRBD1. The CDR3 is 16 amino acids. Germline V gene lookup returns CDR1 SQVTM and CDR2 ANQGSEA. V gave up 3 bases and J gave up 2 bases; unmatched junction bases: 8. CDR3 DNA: TGCAGCGTTGATGGGACGGACAGGGGGGACACAGATACGCAGTATTTT. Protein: CSVDGTDRGDTDTQYF.

CDR3 nucleotide sequence: TGTGCCAGTAGTACCGGCCAAACCACTGAAGCTTTCTTT. It translates to CASSTGQTTEAFF. The chain employs TRBV19 and TRBJ1-1, with D unresolved. Trimming left V 4 bases short and J 4 bases short, with 10 bases between. The CDR3 runs 13 residues. Germline V CDR1 and CDR2: LNHDA, SQIVND (reference sequence).

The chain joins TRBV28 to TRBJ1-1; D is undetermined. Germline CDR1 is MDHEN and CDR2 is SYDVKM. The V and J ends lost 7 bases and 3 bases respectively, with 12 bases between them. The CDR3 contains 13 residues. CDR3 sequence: CASTLDLYTEAFF. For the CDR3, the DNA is TGTGCCAGCACCTTGGACCTGTACACTGAAGCTTTCTTT.

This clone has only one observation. The CDR3 DNA follows: TGTGCCAGCACTGCGACAGGGGCGACCTACGAGCAGTACTTC. Translating it yields CASTATGATYEQYF. The rearrangement joins TRBV6-6 to TRBJ2-7, with 8 bases fitting TRBD1. From germline, CDR1 is MNHNY and CDR2 SVGAGI (reference sequence). The CDR3 spans 14 residues. The J segment lost 2 bases and the V segment lost 7 bases, leaving 7 bases of the junction unmatched.

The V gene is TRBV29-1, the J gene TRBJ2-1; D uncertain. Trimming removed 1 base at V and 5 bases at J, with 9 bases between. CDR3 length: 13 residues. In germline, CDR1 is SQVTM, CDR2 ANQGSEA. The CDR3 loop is CSVEGVGDNEQFF. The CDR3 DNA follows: TGCAGCGTTGAAGGCGTCGGAGACAATGAGCAGTTCTTC.

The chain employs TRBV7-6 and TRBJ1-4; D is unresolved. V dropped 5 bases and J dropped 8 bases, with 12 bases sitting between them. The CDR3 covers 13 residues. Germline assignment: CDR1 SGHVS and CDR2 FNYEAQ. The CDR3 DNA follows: TGTGCCAGCAGCCCCCTTATATGGGAAAAACTGTTTTTT. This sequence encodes CASSPLIWEKLFF.